This note documents a single TCR beta chain sequence. This CDR3 has 15 amino acids. Trimming cost V 5 bases and J 6 bases; bases outside gene matches: 7. The germline V gene encodes CDR1 KGHSH and CDR2 LQKENI. This entry is derived from a study of shared clonotypes between healthy human individuals. Repertoires were generated with immunoSEQ multiplex PCR, while TCRdb's copy carries only in-frame clones and drops some. This sample has about 1.5 million clones, with over 95% found just once. The sequence came from a young man in good health. Sequencing used naive CD4+ T cells sorted from blood. The subset is: CD45RA+ positively selected. The chain joins TRBV18 to TRBJ2-7; 13 nucleotides align to TRBD2. CDR3 loop: CASSDGLAGAGEQYF. CDR3 nucleotide sequence: TGTGCCAGCTCAGACGGACTAGCGGGAGCGGGCGAGCAGTACTTC.